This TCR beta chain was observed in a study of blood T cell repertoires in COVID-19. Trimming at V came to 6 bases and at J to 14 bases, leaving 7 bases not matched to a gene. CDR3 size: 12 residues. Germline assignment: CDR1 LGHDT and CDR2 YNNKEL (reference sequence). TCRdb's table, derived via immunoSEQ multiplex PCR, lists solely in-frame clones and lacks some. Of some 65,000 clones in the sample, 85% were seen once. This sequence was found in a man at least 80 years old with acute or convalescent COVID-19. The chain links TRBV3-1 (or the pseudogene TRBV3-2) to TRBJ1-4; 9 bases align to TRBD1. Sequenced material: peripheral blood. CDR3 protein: CASSRDRVQLFF. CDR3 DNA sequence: TGTGCCAGCAGTAGGGACAGGGTTCAGCTGTTTTTT.